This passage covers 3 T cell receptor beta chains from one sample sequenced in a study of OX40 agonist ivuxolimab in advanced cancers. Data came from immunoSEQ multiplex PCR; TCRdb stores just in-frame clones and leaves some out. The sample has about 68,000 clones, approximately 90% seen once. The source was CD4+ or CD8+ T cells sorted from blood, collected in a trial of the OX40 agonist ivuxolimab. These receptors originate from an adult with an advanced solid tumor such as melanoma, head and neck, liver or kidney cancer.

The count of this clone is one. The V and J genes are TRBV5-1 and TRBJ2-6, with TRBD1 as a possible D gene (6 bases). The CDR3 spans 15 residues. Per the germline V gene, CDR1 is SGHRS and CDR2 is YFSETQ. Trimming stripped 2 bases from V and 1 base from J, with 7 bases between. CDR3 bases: TGCGCCAGCAGCTTACAGGGTTCTGGGGCCAACGTCCTGACTTTC. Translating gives CASSLQGSGANVLTF.

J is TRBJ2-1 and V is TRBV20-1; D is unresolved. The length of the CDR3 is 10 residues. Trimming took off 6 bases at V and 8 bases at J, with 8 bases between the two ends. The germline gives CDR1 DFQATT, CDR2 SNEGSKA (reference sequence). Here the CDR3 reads CSAGFDEQFF. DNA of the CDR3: TGCAGTGCCGGTTTCGATGAGCAGTTCTTC.

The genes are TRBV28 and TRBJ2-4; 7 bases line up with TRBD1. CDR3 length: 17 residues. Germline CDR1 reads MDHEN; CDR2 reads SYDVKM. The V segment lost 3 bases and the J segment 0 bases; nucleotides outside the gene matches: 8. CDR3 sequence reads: CASSFHGDSLAKNIQYF. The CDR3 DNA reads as TGTGCCAGCAGTTTCCACGGGGACAGCCTAGCCAAAAACATTCAGTACTTC.